The TCR beta chain described here comes from a study of beta chain features in type 1 diabetes. Per germline, CDR1 SEHNR and CDR2 FQNEAQ (reference sequence). The CDR3 runs to 14 residues. V lost 5 bases and J lost 4; bases outside the gene matches: 3. This clone was detected only a few times. As yet, its antigen is unknown. The whole isolated RNA underwent reverse transcription, so sequencing captured expressed TCRB transcripts. Data came from immunoSEQ multiplex PCR; TCRdb stores just in-frame clones and leaves some out. This sample yields roughly 400,000 clones, of which roughly 13% are seen a single time; 0.03% to 0.04% belongs to the top ten. Broader study findings: The naive, central memory and Treg TCRB repertoires of patients appeared to be more similar to one another than those of healthy donors.

The chain couples TRBV7-9 to TRBJ2-1; the match to TRBD2 covers 9 bases. Sequenced: naive CD4+ T cells from blood. The receptor comes from a man aged 30 to 39 in good health. CDR3 nucleotide sequence: TGTGCCAGCAGCCCCGGACTAGCGTACAATGAGCAGTTCTTC. Residues: CASSPGLAYNEQFF.